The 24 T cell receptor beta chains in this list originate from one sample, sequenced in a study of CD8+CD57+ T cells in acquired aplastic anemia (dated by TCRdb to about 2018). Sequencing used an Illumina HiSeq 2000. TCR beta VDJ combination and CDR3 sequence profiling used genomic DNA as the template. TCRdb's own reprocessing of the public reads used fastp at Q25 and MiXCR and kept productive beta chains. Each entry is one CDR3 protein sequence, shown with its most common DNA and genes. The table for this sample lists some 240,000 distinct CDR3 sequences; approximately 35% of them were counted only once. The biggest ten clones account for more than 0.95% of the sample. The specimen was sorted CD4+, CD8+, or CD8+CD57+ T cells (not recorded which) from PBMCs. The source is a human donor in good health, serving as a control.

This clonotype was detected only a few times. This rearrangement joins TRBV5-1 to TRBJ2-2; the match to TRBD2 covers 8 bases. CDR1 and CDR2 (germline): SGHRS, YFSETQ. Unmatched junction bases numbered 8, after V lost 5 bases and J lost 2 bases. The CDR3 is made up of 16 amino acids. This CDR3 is CASSRVLAENTGELFF. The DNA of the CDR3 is TGCGCCAGCAGTAGGGTACTAGCGGAAAACACCGGGGAGCTGTTTTTT.

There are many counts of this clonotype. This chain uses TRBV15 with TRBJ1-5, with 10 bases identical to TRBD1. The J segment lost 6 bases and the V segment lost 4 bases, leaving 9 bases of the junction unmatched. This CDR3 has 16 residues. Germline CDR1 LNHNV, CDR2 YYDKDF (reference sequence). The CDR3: CATSTRDRGFGQPQHF. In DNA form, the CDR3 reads TGTGCCACCAGCACCAGGGACAGGGGTTTTGGTCAGCCCCAGCATTTT.

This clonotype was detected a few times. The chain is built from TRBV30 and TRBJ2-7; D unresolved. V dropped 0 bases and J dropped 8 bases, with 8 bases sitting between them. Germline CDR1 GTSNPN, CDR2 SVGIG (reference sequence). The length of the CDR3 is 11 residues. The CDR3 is CAWSVSAKQYF. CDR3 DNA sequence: TGTGCCTGGAGTGTATCGGCAAAGCAGTACTTC.

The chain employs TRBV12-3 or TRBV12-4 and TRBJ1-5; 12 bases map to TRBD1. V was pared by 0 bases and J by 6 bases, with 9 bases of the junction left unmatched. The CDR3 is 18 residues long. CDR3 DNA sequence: TGTGCCAGCAGTTTAGCGCCGGGTTGGGACAGGGGGCTTCAGCCCCAGCATTTT. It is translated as CASSLAPGWDRGLQPQHF.

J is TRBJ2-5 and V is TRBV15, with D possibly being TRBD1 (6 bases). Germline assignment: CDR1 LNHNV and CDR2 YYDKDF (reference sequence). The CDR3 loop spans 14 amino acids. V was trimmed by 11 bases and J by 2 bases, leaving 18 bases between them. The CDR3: CASSWGPGQETQYF. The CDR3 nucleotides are TGTGCCTCCTCTTGGGGGCCAGGGCAAGAGACCCAGTACTTC. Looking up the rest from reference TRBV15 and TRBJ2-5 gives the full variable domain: DAMVIQNPRYQVTQFGKPVTLSCSQTLNHNVMYWYQQKSSQAPKLLFHYYDKDFNNEADTPDNFQSRRPNTSFCFLDIRSPGLGDTAMYLCASSWGPGQETQYFGPGTRLLVL.

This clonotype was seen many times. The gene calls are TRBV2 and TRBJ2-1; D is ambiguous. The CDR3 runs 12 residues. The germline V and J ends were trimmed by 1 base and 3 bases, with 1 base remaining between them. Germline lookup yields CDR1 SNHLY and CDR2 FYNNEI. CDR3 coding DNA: TGTGCCAGCAGTGAAGACTACAATGAGCAGTTCTTC. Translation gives CASSEDYNEQFF.

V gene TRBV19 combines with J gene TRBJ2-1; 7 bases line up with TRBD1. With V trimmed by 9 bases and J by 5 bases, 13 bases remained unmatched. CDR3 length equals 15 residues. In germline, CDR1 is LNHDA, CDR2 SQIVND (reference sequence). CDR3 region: CARPQGQRPNNEQFF. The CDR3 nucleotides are TGTGCCAGACCCCAGGGACAGCGGCCGAACAATGAGCAGTTCTTC.

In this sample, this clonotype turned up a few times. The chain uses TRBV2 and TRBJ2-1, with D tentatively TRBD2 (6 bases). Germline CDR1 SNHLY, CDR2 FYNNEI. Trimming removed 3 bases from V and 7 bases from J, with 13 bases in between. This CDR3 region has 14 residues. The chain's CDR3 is CASSDMGGMNEQFF. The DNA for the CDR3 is TGTGCCAGCAGTGACATGGGGGGAATGAATGAGCAGTTCTTC.

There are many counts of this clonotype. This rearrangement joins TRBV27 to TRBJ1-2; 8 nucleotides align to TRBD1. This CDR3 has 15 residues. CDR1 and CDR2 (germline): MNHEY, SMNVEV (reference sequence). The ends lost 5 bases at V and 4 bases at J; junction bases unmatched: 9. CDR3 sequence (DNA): TGTGCCAGCAGTACCTTCAGGGACAGGACCTATGGCTACACCTTC. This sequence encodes CASSTFRDRTYGYTF.

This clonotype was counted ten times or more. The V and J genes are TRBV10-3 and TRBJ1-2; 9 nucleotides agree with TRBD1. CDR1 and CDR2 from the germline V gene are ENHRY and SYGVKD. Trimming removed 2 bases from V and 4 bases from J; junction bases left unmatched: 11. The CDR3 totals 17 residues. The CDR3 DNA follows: TGTGCCATCAGTGAGCGGGGAATACAGGGGGCGGGCTATGGCTACACCTTC. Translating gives CAISERGIQGAGYGYTF.

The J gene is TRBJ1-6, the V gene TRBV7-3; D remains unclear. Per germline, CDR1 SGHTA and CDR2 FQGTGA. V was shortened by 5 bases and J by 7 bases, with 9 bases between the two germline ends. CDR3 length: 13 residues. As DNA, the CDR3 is TGTGCCAGCAGCAATCAGGAGAATTCACCCCTCCACTTT. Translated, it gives CASSNQENSPLHF.

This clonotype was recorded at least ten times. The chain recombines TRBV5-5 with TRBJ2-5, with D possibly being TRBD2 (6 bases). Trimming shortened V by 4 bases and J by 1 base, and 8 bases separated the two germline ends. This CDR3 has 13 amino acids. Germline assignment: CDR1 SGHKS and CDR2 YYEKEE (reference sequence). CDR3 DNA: TGTGCCAGCAGCCAGGGACTCCAAGAGACCCAGTACTTC. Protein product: CASSQGLQETQYF. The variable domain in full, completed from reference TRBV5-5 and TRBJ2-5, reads DAGVTQSPTHLIKTRGQQVTLRCSPISGHKSVSWYQQVLGQGPQFIFQYYEKEERGRGNFPDRFSARQFPNYSSELNVNALLLGDSALYLCASSQGLQETQYFGPGTRLLVL.

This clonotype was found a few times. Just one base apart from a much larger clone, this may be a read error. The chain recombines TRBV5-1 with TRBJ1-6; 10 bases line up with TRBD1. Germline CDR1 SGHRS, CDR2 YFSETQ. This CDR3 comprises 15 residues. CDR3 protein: CAGSLGGTGDSPLHF. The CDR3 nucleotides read TGCGCCGGCAGCTTGGGGGGGACAGGGGATTCACCCCTCCACTTT.

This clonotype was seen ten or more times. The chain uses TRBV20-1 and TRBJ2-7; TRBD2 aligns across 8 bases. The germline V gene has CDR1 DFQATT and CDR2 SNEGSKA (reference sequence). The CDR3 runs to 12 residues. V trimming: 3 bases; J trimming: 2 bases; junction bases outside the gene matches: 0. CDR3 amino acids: CSASGGAYEQYF. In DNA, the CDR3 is TGCAGTGCTAGCGGGGGGGCCTACGAGCAGTACTTC.

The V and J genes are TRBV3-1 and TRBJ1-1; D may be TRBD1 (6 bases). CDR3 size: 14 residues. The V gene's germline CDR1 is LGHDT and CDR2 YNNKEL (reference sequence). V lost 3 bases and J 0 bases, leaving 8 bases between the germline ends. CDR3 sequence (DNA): TGTGCCAGCAGCCAGGGGGCCATGAACACTGAAGCTTTCTTT. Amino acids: CASSQGAMNTEAFF. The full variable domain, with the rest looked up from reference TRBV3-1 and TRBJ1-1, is DTAVSQTPKYLVTQMGNDKSIKCEQNLGHDTMYWYKQDSKKFLKIMFSYNNKELIINETVPNRFSPKSPDKAHLNLHINSLELGDSAVYFCASSQGAMNTEAFFGQGTRLTVV.

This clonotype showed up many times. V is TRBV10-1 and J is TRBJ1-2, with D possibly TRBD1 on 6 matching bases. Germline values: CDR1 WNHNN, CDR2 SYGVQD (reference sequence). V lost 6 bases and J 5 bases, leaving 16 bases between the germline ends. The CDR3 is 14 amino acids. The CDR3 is CASSEGGAVYGYTF. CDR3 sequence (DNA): TGCGCCAGCAGCGAGGGGGGAGCTGTTTATGGCTACACCTTC.

The CDR3 loop reads CSVRATSNQPQHF. As DNA, the CDR3 is TGCAGCGTTCGGGCGACGAGCAATCAGCCCCAGCATTTT. The genes are TRBV29-1 and TRBJ1-5, with D unclear. Germline CDR1 is SQVTM and CDR2 is ANQGSEA. Trimming shortened V by 5 bases and J by 1 base, and 9 bases separated the two germline ends. CDR3 length: 13 residues.

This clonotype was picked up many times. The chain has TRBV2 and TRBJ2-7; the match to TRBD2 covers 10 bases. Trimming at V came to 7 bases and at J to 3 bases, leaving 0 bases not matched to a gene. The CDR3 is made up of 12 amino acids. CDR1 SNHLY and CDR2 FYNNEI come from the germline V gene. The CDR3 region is CASTSGSYEQYF. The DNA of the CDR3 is TGTGCCAGCACTAGCGGGAGCTACGAGCAGTACTTC.

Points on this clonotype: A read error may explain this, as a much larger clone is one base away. CDR3: CASSTQGRGHGYTF. The CDR3 bases are TGTGCCAGCAGCACCCAAGGACGGGGACATGGCTACACCTTC. The chain links TRBV7-2 to TRBJ1-2; a possible D gene is TRBD1 (5 bases). Trimming removed 5 bases at V and 6 bases at J, with 16 bases between. Germline V lookup: CDR1 SGHTA, CDR2 FQGNSA. The CDR3 consists of 14 residues. The whole variable domain, filled in from reference TRBV7-2 and TRBJ1-2, reads GAGVSQSPSNKVTEKGKDVELRCDPISGHTALYWYRQSLGQGLEFLIYFQGNSAPDKSGLPSDRFSAERTGGSVSTLTIQRTQQEDSAVYLCASSTQGRGHGYTFGSGTRLTVV.

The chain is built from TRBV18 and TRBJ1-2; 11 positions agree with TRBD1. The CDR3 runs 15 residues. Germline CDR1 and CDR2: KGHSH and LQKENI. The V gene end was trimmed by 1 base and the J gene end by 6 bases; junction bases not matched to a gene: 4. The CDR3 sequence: CASSPLGQGADGYTF. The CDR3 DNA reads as TGTGCCAGCTCACCACTTGGACAGGGGGCTGATGGCTACACCTTC.

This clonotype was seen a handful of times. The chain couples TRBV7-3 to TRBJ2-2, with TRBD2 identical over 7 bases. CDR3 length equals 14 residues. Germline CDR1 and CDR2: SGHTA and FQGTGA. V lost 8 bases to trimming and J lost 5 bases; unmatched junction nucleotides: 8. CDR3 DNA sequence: TGTGCCAGCGGCAAAATGGGACTAACCGGGGAGCTGTTTTTT. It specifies CASGKMGLTGELFF. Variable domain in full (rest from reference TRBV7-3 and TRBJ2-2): GAGVSQTPSNKVTEKGKYVELRCDPISGHTALYWYRQSLGQGPEFLIYFQGTGAADDSGLPNDRFFAVRPEGSVSTLKIQRTERGDSAVYLCASGKMGLTGELFFGEGSRLTVL.

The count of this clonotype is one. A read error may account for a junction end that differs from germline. Here the CDR3 reads CASSPNVGDSYDEQFF. The CDR3 coding sequence is TGTGCCAGCTCACCCAACGTGGGGGACAGCTACGATGAGCAGTTCTTC. The chain uses TRBV18 and TRBJ2-1, with 7 positions matching TRBD1. The CDR3 loop spans 16 amino acids. Germline V gene lookup returns CDR1 KGHSH and CDR2 LQKENI.

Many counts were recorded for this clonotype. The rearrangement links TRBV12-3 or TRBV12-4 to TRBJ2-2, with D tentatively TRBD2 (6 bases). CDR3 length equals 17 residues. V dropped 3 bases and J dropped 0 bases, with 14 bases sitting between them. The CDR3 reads CASSFDRGGANTGELFF. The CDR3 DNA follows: TGTGCCAGCAGTTTTGATCGTGGCGGGGCGAACACCGGGGAGCTGTTTTTT.

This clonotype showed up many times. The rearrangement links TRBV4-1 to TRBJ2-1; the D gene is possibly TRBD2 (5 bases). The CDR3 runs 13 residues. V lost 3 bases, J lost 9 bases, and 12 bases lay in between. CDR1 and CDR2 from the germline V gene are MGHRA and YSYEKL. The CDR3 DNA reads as TGCGCCAGCAGCCACGCGGGTTTCCCTGAGCAGTTCTTC. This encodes CASSHAGFPEQFF.